These T cell receptor beta chains were read from a single sample in a study of OX40 agonist ivuxolimab in advanced cancers. Data came from immunoSEQ multiplex PCR; TCRdb stores just in-frame clones and leaves some out. Here the sample spans some 26,000 clones, just under 85% being singletons. Sequences were derived from CD4+ or CD8+ T cells sorted from blood, sampled in a trial of the OX40 agonist ivuxolimab. The receptors shown here come from an adult with an advanced solid tumor such as melanoma, head and neck, liver or kidney cancer. CDR3s include the opening cysteine and the closing phenylalanine or tryptophan. Fields, in order: CDR3 DNA, CDR3 protein, clone size, D gene, J gene, CDR3 length, V gene. D genes are given only for firm matches. Clone size is given for some rows only: seen once, a few or many times, or a class if the clone is expanded.

CDR3nt: TGTGCCAGTAGTACCTACAGGGAACGCAATCAGCCCCAGCATTTT; CDR3aa: CASSTYRERNQPQHF; abundance: -; d_gene: -; j_gene: TRBJ1-5; len: 15; v_gene: TRBV19
CDR3nt: TGTGCCAGCAGCTTGGCCGCGACAGCCTACGAGCAGTACTTC; CDR3aa: CASSLAATAYEQYF; abundance: -; d_gene: -; j_gene: TRBJ2-7; len: 14; v_gene: TRBV5-5
CDR3nt: TGCGCCAGCAGCTTGGGGACTAAAGCTTACGAGCAGTACTTC; CDR3aa: CASSLGTKAYEQYF; abundance: -; d_gene: -; j_gene: TRBJ2-7; len: 14; v_gene: TRBV5-1
CDR3nt: TGTGCCAGTAGTTTACCAGGGGGGGAGGCAGATACGCAGTATTTT; CDR3aa: CASSLPGGEADTQYF; abundance: -; d_gene: -; j_gene: TRBJ2-3; len: 15; v_gene: TRBV19
CDR3nt: TGCGCCAGCAGCCCGGCTTTGTCCTACAATGAGCAGTTCTTC; CDR3aa: CASSPALSYNEQFF; abundance: -; d_gene: -; j_gene: TRBJ2-1; len: 14; v_gene: TRBV4-3
CDR3nt: TGTGCCACGAGATACGAGTCGTCTTATAATGAAAAACTGTTTTTT; CDR3aa: CATRYESSYNEKLFF; abundance: -; d_gene: -; j_gene: TRBJ1-4; len: 15; v_gene: TRBV15
CDR3nt: TGTGCCAGCAGCTTAGGACGGAGGGGGACCTCCTACGAGCAGTACTTC; CDR3aa: CASSLGRRGTSYEQYF; abundance: -; d_gene: -; j_gene: TRBJ2-7; len: 16; v_gene: TRBV7-8
CDR3nt: TGTGCCAGCAGCCCCCGGTGGCAGCCTGAGCAGTTCTTC; CDR3aa: CASSPRWQPEQFF; abundance: -; d_gene: -; j_gene: TRBJ2-1; len: 13; v_gene: TRBV7-8
CDR3nt: TGTGCCACCAGCCATGGACAGGGTCTGGAAAAACTGTTTTTT; CDR3aa: CATSHGQGLEKLFF; abundance: -; d_gene: TRBD1; j_gene: TRBJ1-4; len: 14; v_gene: TRBV15
CDR3nt: TGTGCCAGCAGTATAGCGGGAGCTGGCGCCGGGGAGCTGTTTTTT; CDR3aa: CASSIAGAGAGELFF; abundance: -; d_gene: TRBD2; j_gene: TRBJ2-2; len: 15; v_gene: TRBV6-5
CDR3nt: TGTGCCACCAGCAGAGCACAGGGCGACTCCGGGGAGCTGTTTTTT; CDR3aa: CATSRAQGDSGELFF; abundance: medium-sized; d_gene: -; j_gene: TRBJ2-2; len: 15; v_gene: TRBV15
CDR3nt: TGCAGCGCATTACCGGCAGGGGGCACTGAAGCTTTCTTT; CDR3aa: CSALPAGGTEAFF; abundance: -; d_gene: TRBD1; j_gene: TRBJ1-1; len: 13; v_gene: TRBV29-1
CDR3nt: TGTGCCAGCAAGAGGGCAGGCCTTGAGGATGGCTACACCTTC; CDR3aa: CASKRAGLEDGYTF; abundance: few; d_gene: -; j_gene: TRBJ1-2; len: 14; v_gene: TRBV27
CDR3nt: TGTGCCAGTAGTTTCCGGGACAGATATAACACCGGGGAGCTGTTTTTT; CDR3aa: CASSFRDRYNTGELFF; abundance: -; d_gene: TRBD1; j_gene: TRBJ2-2; len: 16; v_gene: TRBV19
CDR3nt: TGCGCCAGCAGCCCCTCGTTTAACCCAAACACTGAAGCTTTCTTT; CDR3aa: CASSPSFNPNTEAFF; abundance: -; d_gene: -; j_gene: TRBJ1-1; len: 15; v_gene: TRBV4-1